This TCR beta chain was recorded in a study of CD8+CD57+ T cells in acquired aplastic anemia. Study-wide points: CD8+ Simpson's diversity in patients was not significantly different from that in controls. Overlapping CD8+ CDR3 repertoires of patients and controls contained approximately 29 shared sequences.

Selection for sequencing was limited to patients who had shown CD8+CD57+ cell expansion by flow cytometry. It was genomic DNA that served as the template for profiling TCR beta VDJ and CDR3. In TCRdb, the reads were re-called with MiXCR into one record per CDR3 protein. The sample has 250,000 or so distinct CDR3 sequences, approximately 45% seen once. This CDR3 has 13 amino acids. The germline CDR1 and CDR2 sequences are DFQATT and SNEGSKA (reference sequence). V shed 0 bases and J shed 5 bases, with 7 bases lying between them. This clonotype was observed many times. Its cognate antigen is unknown. Sequencing was performed on sorted CD4+, CD8+, or CD8+CD57+ T cells (not recorded which) from PBMCs. The source is a human donor with aplastic anemia. This rearrangement joins TRBV20-1 to TRBJ2-2, with D possibly matching TRBD2 (5 bases). The CDR3 region is CSARDRGTGELFF. CDR3 bases: TGCAGTGCTAGAGATCGGGGAACCGGGGAGCTGTTTTTT.